This TCR beta chain was identified during a study of human T cells and chemical hapten exposure. About the research overall: Per-sample TCR yields varied mainly from small pooled library volume differences. Notes on the study in general: The study found that DPC sensitization did not change TCRs above 1 in 1000 frequency.

This clonotype showed up many times. What it recognizes is unknown. Researchers extracted total RNA from unfractionated whole blood. V was trimmed by 6 bases and J by 5 bases, leaving 16 bases between them. Germline V gene data show CDR1 as DFQATT and CDR2 as SNEGSKA (reference sequence). The CDR3 runs 13 residues. Individual cDNA molecules had unique molecular identifiers attached to them by the library. Original analysis: TCRs per sample had a median of approximately 88,000 and ranged from roughly 23,224 to 700,000. TCRdb reanalysed the 5' RACE reads using MiXCR and keeps one entry per CDR3 protein. None of the V and J calls come from the authors' own analysis; TCRdb made them. Here the sample spans about 140,000 distinct CDR3 sequences, around 4% being singletons.

The clonotype originates from a female donor in good health. J is TRBJ1-1 and V is TRBV20-1; a possible D gene is TRBD1 (6 bases). The CDR3 DNA is TGCAGTGCCCCCAGGGGTTGGGGTACTGAAGCTTTCTTT. Translated, it gives CSAPRGWGTEAFF.